This is a list of T cell receptor beta chains from one sample in a study of T cells after yellow fever vaccination. TCRdb re-derived calls from the 5' RACE reads in MiXCR, one entry per CDR3 protein. The table has about 130,000 distinct CDR3 sequences, around 9.8% seen once; the top ten hold 30% to 40%. The input for sequencing was CD8+ T cells sorted from PBMCs, taken on the day of the yellow fever booster vaccination. The receptors here all came from a man in his late teens or twenties who received the YFV17D yellow fever vaccine. Each CDR3 is given with its conserved first and last residue. The D gene is left open where the match is weak. The size entry is marked missing in some rows and otherwise reads once, few, many or a size class.

>TRBJ2-7|TRBD1|TRBV19|few
TGTGCCAGTAGTATTCGGACAGGGATTCCCTACGAGCAGTACTTC
CASSIRTGIPYEQYF
>TRBJ2-1|.|TRBV6-1|few
TGTGCCAGCATTTCGGGGGTTTACGATGAGCAGTTCTTC
CASISGVYDEQFF
>TRBJ2-4|TRBD2|TRBV29-1|few
TGCAGCGTTGAAGGGGGACTAGCGTTAGCCAAAAACATTCAGTACTTC
CSVEGGLALAKNIQYF
>TRBJ1-3|.|TRBV4-1|.
TGCGCCAGCGCAAGCGCCGGGAGCTCTGGAAACACCATATATTTT
CASASAGSSGNTIYF
>TRBJ1-2|TRBD1|TRBV9|few
TGTGCCAGCAGCCCAGGGGGGCAGGTAGATGGCTACACCTTC
CASSPGGQVDGYTF
>TRBJ2-2|.|TRBV4-2|.
TGTGCCTGCAGCCAACGCACCGGGACCCTACCCGGGGAGCTGTTTTTT
CACSQRTGTLPGELFF
>TRBJ1-1|.|TRBV9|.
TGTGCCAGCAGCGCTTCGGGGGGCGCGACTGAAGCTTTCTTT
CASSASGGATEAFF
>TRBJ2-2|TRBD2|TRBV4-2|few
TGTGCCAGCAGTCTTTACAGCGGGGGGGGTGTCGGGGAGCTGTTTTTT
CASSLYSGGGVGELFF
>TRBJ2-3|.|TRBV29-1|few
TGCAGCGTTGAAGGGCCCCGGGGAGATACGCAGTATTTT
CSVEGPRGDTQYF
>TRBJ2-3|.|TRBV14|many
TGTGCCAGCAGCCAAGAACGAATCCTAGGTGCAGATACGCAGTATTTT
CASSQERILGADTQYF
>TRBJ1-6|.|TRBV27|.
TGTGCCAGCAGCCCAGGGGTTAATAATTCACCCCTCCACTTT
CASSPGVNNSPLHF
>TRBJ2-1|.|TRBV30|few
TGTGCCTGGACCCCGTATAGGACCTACAATGAGCAGTTCTTC
CAWTPYRTYNEQFF
>TRBJ2-7|TRBD2|TRBV20-1|few
TGCAGTGCTAGGGCGACTAGCGGGGGATACGAGCAGTACTTC
CSARATSGGYEQYF
>TRBJ1-2|.|TRBV7-9|few
TGTGCCAGCAGCCATTCGACTCCCAACTATGGCTACACCTTC
CASSHSTPNYGYTF
>TRBJ1-2|.|TRBV15|.
TGTGCCACCAGCAGCACCGGACAGCGTAGATTCGAAGCTTTCGGCTACACCTTC
CATSSTGQRRFEAFGYTF
>TRBJ1-2|.|TRBV29-1|.
TGCAGCGTCAGACAGGCCAACTATGGCTACACCTTC
CSVRQANYGYTF
>TRBJ1-5|.|TRBV4-1|.
TGCGCCAGCAGCACAAGCCCTGGGTTGGGACAGCCCCAGCATTTT
CASSTSPGLGQPQHF
>TRBJ1-2|TRBD1|TRBV12-3/TRBV12-4|.
TGTGCCAGCAGTTCTTCCGGGACAGGGACTTCTTTCTATGGCTACACCTTC
CASSSSGTGTSFYGYTF
>TRBJ2-7|.|TRBV11-2|few
TGTGCCAGCAGCCGTCCTGGGACACCATACGAGCAGTACTTC
CASSRPGTPYEQYF
>TRBJ2-7|.|TRBV4-3|few
TGCGCCAGCAGCCAAGAAAACCCCTTGGGCGGCAAATTCTACGAGCAGTACTTC
CASSQENPLGGKFYEQYF
>TRBJ1-4|.|TRBV12-3/TRBV12-4|.
TGTGCCAGCGGTCCCTTCAGTGCAACTAATGAAAAACTGTTTTTT
CASGPFSATNEKLFF
>TRBJ2-7|.|TRBV5-1|many
TGCGCCAGCAGCCCCCGCCCAGGGTTCTACGAGCAGTACTTC
CASSPRPGFYEQYF
>TRBJ2-7|.|TRBV12-3/TRBV12-4|.
TGTGCCAGCAGTTTCTCGCAGTCCTACGAGCAGTACTTC
CASSFSQSYEQYF
>TRBJ2-2|.|TRBV12-3/TRBV12-4|few
TGTGCCAGCAGTTTATTCAGAGGGATTGGCGGGGAGCTGTTTTTT
CASSLFRGIGGELFF
>TRBJ1-2|.|TRBV6-5|.
TGTGCCAGCAGTTACTCAGGGAATGGCTACACCTTC
CASSYSGNGYTF
>TRBJ1-1|TRBD1|TRBV4-1|many
TGCGCCAGCAGCCAAGACACCGGGACAGGGAACACTGAAGCTTTCTTT
CASSQDTGTGNTEAFF
>TRBJ2-7|.|TRBV2|.
TGTGCCAGCAGTGAGAGGGGCTACGAGCAGTACTTC
CASSERGYEQYF
>TRBJ1-5|.|TRBV30|.
TGTGCCTGGAGTGTAATGCGGGATCAGCCCCAGCATTTT
CAWSVMRDQPQHF
>TRBJ1-2|TRBD1|TRBV16|few
TGTGCCAGCAGCCAGTGGACAGGGTTCGGCTACACCTTC
CASSQWTGFGYTF
>TRBJ2-1|.|TRBV4-3|.
TGCGCCAGCAGCCAAGCTGGAGGGGCCCACAATGAGCAGTTCTTC
CASSQAGGAHNEQFF
>TRBJ1-1|.|TRBV19|few
TGTGCCAGTAGTGCAAGAAGAGAAGCTTTCTTT
CASSARREAFF
>TRBJ2-1|.|TRBV29-1|.
TGCAGCGCCGAGTGGCAGGTCCCCTACAATGAGCAGTTCTTC
CSAEWQVPYNEQFF
>TRBJ1-1|.|TRBV11-2|.
TGTGCCAGCAGCCGTAACAGCAAAGCTTTCTTT
CASSRNSKAFF
>TRBJ2-1|.|TRBV5-1|many
TGCGCCAGCAGCTTGCTCCGAGGCAATGAGCAGTTCTTC
CASSLLRGNEQFF
>TRBJ2-5|TRBD2|TRBV27|few
TGTGCCAGCAGTGCCCTGACTAGCGGGGGCAGGGAGACCCAGTACTTC
CASSALTSGGRETQYF
>TRBJ1-4|.|TRBV5-5|.
TGTGCCAGCAGCCGGGAGGGCGGCGCAACTAATGAAAAACTGTTTTTT
CASSREGGATNEKLFF
>TRBJ1-5|.|TRBV30|.
TGTGCCTGGAGTAATGGTTATCAGCCCCAGCATTTT
CAWSNGYQPQHF
>TRBJ2-5|.|TRBV12-3/TRBV12-4|many
TGTGCCAGCAGTTTAGCGCTTCAAGAGACCCAGTACTTC
CASSLALQETQYF
>TRBJ1-4|TRBD1|TRBV4-3|.
TGCGCCAGCAGCCAAGTGGGGACAGGGGCAACTAATGAAAAACTGTTTTTT
CASSQVGTGATNEKLFF